Below, 2 T cell receptor beta chains from the same sample are listed, as sequenced in a study of shared clonotypes between healthy human individuals. Naive CD8 populations comprised CD45RO-negative cells positively selected for CCR7, excluding terminally differentiated effector memory CD45RA+ cells. Only in-frame clones appear in the TCRdb table, and some are missing; sequencing was by immunoSEQ multiplex PCR. The data show 550,000 to 750,000 clones, nearly 97% seen once. Sequencing was done on a sample of naive CD8+ T cells sorted from blood. Source of these receptors: a woman aged 25 to 39 in good health.

V and J are TRBV6-5 and TRBJ2-1; 8 bases match TRBD2. V was clipped by 4 bases and J by 5 bases; unmatched bases: 10. This CDR3 spans 16 amino acids. CDR1 and CDR2 from the germline V gene are MNHEY and SVGAGI. CDR3 residues: CASSSLPLAGDNEQFF. As DNA, the CDR3 is TGTGCCAGCAGTTCCCTCCCGCTAGCGGGCGACAATGAGCAGTTCTTC.

J is TRBJ2-1 and V is TRBV9, with 10 bases fitting TRBD2. V lost 4 bases and J lost 4; bases outside the gene matches: 11. This CDR3 is built from 17 residues. From germline, CDR1 is SGDLS and CDR2 YYNGEE. DNA of the CDR3: TGTGCCAGCAGCCCGGCTAGCGGGAGCCCCTCTTACAATGAGCAGTTCTTC. Encoded protein: CASSPASGSPSYNEQFF.